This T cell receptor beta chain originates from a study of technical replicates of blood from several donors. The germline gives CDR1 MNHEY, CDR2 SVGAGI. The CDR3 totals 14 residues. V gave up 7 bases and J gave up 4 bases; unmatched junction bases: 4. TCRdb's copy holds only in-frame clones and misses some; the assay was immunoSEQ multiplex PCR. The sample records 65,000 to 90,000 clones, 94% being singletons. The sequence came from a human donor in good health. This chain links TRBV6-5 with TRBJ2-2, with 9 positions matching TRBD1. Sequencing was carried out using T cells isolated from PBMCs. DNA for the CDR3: TGTGCCAGCACGGGACAGGGCGGCACCGGGGAGCTGTTTTTT. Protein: CASTGQGGTGELFF.